The sequence of this T cell receptor (beta chain) was determined in a study of cytomegalovirus exposure and HLA in healthy donors. Primers for the PCR totalled 60 Vbeta and 13 Jbeta. TCRdb keeps only in-frame clones here, not all; method: immunoSEQ multiplex PCR. This sample yields 120,000 or so clones, of which 65% to 75% are seen a single time; more than 9% belongs to the top ten. The germline V and J ends were trimmed by 2 bases and 3 bases, with 13 bases remaining between them. Looked up from germline, CDR1 is KGHSH and CDR2 is LQKENI. This CDR3 contains 15 residues. The origin of this receptor is a woman in her forties or fifties in good health and CMV-seropositive. Sequencing used PBMCs. The rearrangement joins TRBV18 to TRBJ1-1; D call uncertain. The CDR3 reads CASSPKAEGDTEAFF. DNA for the CDR3: TGTGCCAGCTCACCAAAGGCGGAGGGTGACACTGAAGCTTTCTTT. The whole variable domain, filled in from reference TRBV18 and TRBJ1-1, reads NAGVMQNPRHLVRRRGQEARLRCSPMKGHSHVYWYRQLPEEGLKFMVYLQKENIIDESGMPKERFSAEFPKEGPSILRIQQVVRGDSAAYFCASSPKAEGDTEAFFGQGTRLTVV.